Following are 10 T cell receptor beta chains from one sample sequenced in a study of identical twins. TCRdb analysed the 5' RACE reads with MiXCR anew, one entry per CDR3 protein. The sample holds 460,000 or so distinct CDR3 sequences, approximately 15% seen once. These data were also filed under a second study, of yellow fever vaccine responses in identical twins.

Source material: CD4+ T cells sorted from blood. The receptors here all came from a woman aged 18-29 years in good health.

The chain uses TRBV4-3 and TRBJ2-1; D unclear. The CDR3 is 13 residues long. Per the germline V gene, CDR1 is LGHNA and CDR2 is YSLEER. The V end lost 3 bases, the J end lost 4 bases, and 7 bases lay between the germline ends. The CDR3 reads CASSHGAYNEQFF. In nucleotides, the CDR3 is TGCGCCAGCAGCCACGGAGCATACAATGAGCAGTTCTTC.

The chain recombines TRBV12-3 or TRBV12-4 with TRBJ2-5; TRBD2 is a possible D gene (6 bases). The V gene lost 7 bases and the J gene lost 5 bases, with 17 bases spanning the gap. The CDR3 is made up of 14 amino acids. The CDR3 loop is CASNKRGRGETQYF. The CDR3 DNA reads as TGTGCCAGCAACAAAAGGGGTCGGGGGGAGACCCAGTACTTC.

The rearrangement uses TRBV20-1 and TRBJ1-4; D remains unclear. The CDR3 runs to 15 residues. Trimming shortened V by 5 bases and J by 0 bases, and 13 bases separated the two germline ends. CDR1 is DFQATT, CDR2 SNEGSKA, per germline (reference sequence). The CDR3 reads CSAGGLTATNEKLFF. The CDR3 DNA follows: TGCAGTGCTGGTGGCCTTACGGCAACTAATGAAAAACTGTTTTTT.

The chain has TRBV6-1 and TRBJ1-6; D is unresolved. The CDR3 covers 11 residues. Trimming pared 3 bases from V and 6 bases from J, leaving 0 bases between. Looked up from germline, CDR1 is MNHNS and CDR2 is SASEGT. The CDR3 coding sequence is TGTGCCAGCAGTGATAATTCACCCCTCCACTTT. This sequence encodes CASSDNSPLHF.

V gene TRBV30 combines with J gene TRBJ2-5; 7 nucleotides line up with TRBD1. The junction had 11 bases not matched to a gene; V was cut back by 4 bases and J by 6 bases. The CDR3 has 14 amino acids. From germline, CDR1 is GTSNPN and CDR2 SVGIG (reference sequence). The CDR3 loop reads CAWNLDRAEKTQYF. The CDR3 nucleotides are TGTGCCTGGAATCTCGACAGGGCCGAAAAGACCCAGTACTTC.

This chain joins TRBV12-3 or TRBV12-4 and TRBJ2-1, with TRBD2 as a possible D gene (6 bases). The CDR3 runs 14 residues. V was clipped by 5 bases and J by 3 bases, with 11 bases between them. The CDR3 loop reads CASSPRDFYNEQFF. In DNA, the CDR3 is TGTGCCAGCAGTCCACGGGACTTCTACAATGAGCAGTTCTTC.

Comments on this clonotype: A read error may produce the germline difference seen at one junction end. The rearrangement joins TRBV20-1 to TRBJ2-1, with D possibly matching TRBD2 (6 bases). Germline V gene data show CDR1 as DFQATT and CDR2 as SNEGSKA (reference sequence). The CDR3 has 15 residues. The CDR3 region has the DNA TGCTGTGCCAGGCCGGGACTTCCTATAACCAATGAGCAGTTCTTC. Protein: CCARPGLPITNEQFF.

This clonotype was counted between two and nine times. This chain uses TRBV18 with TRBJ1-1, with 11 positions matching TRBD1. V trimming: 2 bases; J trimming: 4 bases; junction bases outside the gene matches: 6. From germline, CDR1 is KGHSH and CDR2 LQKENI. The CDR3 length is 16 residues. CDR3 region: CASSPKDRGRGTEAFF. As DNA, the CDR3 is TGTGCCAGCTCACCAAAGGACAGGGGGCGAGGCACTGAAGCTTTCTTT.

The genes are TRBV6-2 or TRBV6-3 and TRBJ2-5; possibly TRBD2 for D (5 bases). The V end was cut by 2 bases, the J end by 5 bases, with 15 bases between. This CDR3 spans 15 amino acids. Germline V CDR1 and CDR2: MNHEY, SVGEGT. In DNA form, the CDR3 reads TGTGCCAGCAGTTACGAGGGTAGCCGGAGGGAGACCCAGTACTTC. Encoded protein: CASSYEGSRRETQYF.

This clonotype was found a few times. J is TRBJ2-1 and V is TRBV7-2; TRBD2 matches 7 bases. The CDR3 is 16 amino acids. Trimming cost V 0 bases and J 4 bases; bases outside gene matches: 6. Germline loops: CDR1 SGHTA, CDR2 FQGNSA. The CDR3 loop is CASSLALAPGYNEQFF. In DNA form, the CDR3 reads TGTGCCAGCAGCTTAGCACTAGCGCCGGGGTACAATGAGCAGTTCTTC.